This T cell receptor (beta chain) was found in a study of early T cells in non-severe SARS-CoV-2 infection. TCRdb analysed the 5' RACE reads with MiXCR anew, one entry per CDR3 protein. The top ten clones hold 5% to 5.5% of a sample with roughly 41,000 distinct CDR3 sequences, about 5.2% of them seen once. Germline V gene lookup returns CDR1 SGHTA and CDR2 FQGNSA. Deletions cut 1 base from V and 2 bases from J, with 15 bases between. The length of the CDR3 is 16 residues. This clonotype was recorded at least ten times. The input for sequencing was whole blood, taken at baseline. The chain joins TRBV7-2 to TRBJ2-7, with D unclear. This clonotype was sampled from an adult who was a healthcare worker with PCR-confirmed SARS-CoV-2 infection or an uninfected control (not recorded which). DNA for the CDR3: TGTGCCAGCAGCTTAGTTCTCCAAAGGGTTACCTACGAGCAGTACTTC. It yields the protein CASSLVLQRVTYEQYF.